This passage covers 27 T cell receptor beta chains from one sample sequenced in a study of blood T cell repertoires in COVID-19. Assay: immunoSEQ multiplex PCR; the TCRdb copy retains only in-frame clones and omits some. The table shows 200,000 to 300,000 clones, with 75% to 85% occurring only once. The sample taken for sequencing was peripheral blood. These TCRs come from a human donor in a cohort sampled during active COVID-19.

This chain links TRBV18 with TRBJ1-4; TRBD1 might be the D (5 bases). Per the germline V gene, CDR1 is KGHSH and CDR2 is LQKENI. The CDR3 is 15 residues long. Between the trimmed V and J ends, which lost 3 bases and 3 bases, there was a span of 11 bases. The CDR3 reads CASSPLAGPNEKLFF. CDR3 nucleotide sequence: TGTGCCAGCTCACCCCTGGCAGGGCCTAATGAAAAACTGTTTTTT.

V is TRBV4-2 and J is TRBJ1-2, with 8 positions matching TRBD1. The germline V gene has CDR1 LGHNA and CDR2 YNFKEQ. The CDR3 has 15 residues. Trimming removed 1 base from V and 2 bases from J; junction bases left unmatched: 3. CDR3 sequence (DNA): TGTGCCAGCAGCCAAGTCGGACAGGGAAACTATGGCTACACCTTC. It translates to CASSQVGQGNYGYTF.

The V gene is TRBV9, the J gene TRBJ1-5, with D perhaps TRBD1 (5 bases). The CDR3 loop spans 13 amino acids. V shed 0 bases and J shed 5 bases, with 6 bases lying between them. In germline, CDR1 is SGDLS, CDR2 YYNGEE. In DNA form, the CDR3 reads TGTGCCAGCAGCGTAGAAGGGGATCAGCCCCAGCATTTT. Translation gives CASSVEGDQPQHF.

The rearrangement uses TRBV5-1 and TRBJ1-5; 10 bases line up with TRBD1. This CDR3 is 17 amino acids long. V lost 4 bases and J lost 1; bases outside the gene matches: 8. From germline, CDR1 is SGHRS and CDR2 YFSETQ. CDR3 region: CASSPRMDRGSNQPQHF. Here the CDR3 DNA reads TGCGCCAGCAGCCCTCGGATGGACAGGGGGAGCAATCAGCCCCAGCATTTT.

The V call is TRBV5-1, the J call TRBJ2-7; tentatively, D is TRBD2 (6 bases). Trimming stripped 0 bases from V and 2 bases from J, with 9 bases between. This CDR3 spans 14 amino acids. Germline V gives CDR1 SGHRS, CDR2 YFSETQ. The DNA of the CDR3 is TGCGCCAGCAGCTTGGGCGGGGTCCCCTACGAGCAGTACTTC. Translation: CASSLGGVPYEQYF.

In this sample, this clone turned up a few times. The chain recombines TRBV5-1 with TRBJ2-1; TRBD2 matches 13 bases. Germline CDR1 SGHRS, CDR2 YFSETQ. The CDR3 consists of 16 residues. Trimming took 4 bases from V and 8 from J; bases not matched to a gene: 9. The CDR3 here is CASSRGTSGDDHEQFF. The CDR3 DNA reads TGCGCCAGCAGCCGAGGGACTAGCGGGGACGACCATGAGCAGTTCTTC. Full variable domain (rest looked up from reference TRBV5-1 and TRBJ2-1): KAGVTQTPRYLIKTRGQQVTLSCSPISGHRSVSWYQQTPGQGLQFLFEYFSETQRNKGNFPGRFSGRQFSNSRSEMNVSTLELGDSALYLCASSRGTSGDDHEQFFGPGTRLTVL.

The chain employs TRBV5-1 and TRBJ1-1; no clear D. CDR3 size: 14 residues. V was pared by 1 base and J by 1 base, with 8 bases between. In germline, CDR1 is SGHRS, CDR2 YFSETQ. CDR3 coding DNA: TGCGCCAGCAGCTTGAACGAAGCGAACACTGAAGCTTTCTTT. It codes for CASSLNEANTEAFF.

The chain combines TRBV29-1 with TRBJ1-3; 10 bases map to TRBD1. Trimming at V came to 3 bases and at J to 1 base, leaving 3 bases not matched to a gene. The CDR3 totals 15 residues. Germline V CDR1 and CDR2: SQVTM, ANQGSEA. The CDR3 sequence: CSVEGGQGSGNTIYF. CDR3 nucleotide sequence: TGCAGCGTTGAGGGGGGACAGGGGTCTGGAAACACCATATATTTT.

CDR3 coding DNA: TGCGCCAGCAGCGCAGGACTAGCGGGCCGAGAGACCCAGTACTTC. Amino acid sequence: CASSAGLAGRETQYF. The chain has TRBV5-1 and TRBJ2-5; 11 bases agree with TRBD2. The J segment lost 4 bases and the V segment lost 4 bases, leaving 6 bases of the junction unmatched. This CDR3 is 15 amino acids long. Looked up from germline, CDR1 is SGHRS and CDR2 is YFSETQ.

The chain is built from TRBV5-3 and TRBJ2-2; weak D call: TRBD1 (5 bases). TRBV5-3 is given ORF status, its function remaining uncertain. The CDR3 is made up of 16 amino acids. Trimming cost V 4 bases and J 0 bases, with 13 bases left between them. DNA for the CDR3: TGTGCCAGAAGCGGATACAGGTGTCCGAACACCGGGGAGCTGTTTTTT. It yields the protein CARSGYRCPNTGELFF.

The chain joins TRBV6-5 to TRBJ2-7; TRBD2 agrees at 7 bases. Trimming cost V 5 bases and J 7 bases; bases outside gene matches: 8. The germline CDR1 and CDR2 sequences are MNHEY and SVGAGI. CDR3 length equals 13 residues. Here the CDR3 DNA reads TGTGCCAGCAGTCCTACCGACGGGGGGGAGCAGTACTTC. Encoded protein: CASSPTDGGEQYF.

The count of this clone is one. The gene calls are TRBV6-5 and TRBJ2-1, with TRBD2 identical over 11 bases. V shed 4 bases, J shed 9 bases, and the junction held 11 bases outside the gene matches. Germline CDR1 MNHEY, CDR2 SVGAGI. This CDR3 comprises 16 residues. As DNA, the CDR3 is TGTGCCAGCAGTTTCTTCGAACTAGCGGGAGTGATTGAGCAGTTCTTC. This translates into CASSFFELAGVIEQFF.

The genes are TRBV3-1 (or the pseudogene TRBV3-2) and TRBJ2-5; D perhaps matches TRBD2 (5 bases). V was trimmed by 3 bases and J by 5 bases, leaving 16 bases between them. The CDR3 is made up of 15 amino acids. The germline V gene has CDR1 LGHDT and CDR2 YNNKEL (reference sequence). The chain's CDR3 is CASSHPPPREETQYF. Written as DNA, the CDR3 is TGTGCCAGCAGCCACCCGCCTCCGAGGGAGGAGACCCAGTACTTC.

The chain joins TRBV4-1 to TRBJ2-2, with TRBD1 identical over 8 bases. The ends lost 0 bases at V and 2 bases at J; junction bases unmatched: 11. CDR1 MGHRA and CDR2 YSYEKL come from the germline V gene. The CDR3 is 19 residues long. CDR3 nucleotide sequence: TGCGCCAGCAGCCAAGAAGGGGGCTTGGGACAGGTCAACACCGGGGAGCTGTTTTTT. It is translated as CASSQEGGLGQVNTGELFF.

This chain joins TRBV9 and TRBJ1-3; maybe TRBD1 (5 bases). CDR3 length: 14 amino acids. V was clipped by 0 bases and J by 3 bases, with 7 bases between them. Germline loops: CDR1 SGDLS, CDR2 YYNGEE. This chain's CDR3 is CASSVGGDGNTIYF. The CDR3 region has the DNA TGTGCCAGCAGCGTAGGGGGCGATGGAAACACCATATATTTT.

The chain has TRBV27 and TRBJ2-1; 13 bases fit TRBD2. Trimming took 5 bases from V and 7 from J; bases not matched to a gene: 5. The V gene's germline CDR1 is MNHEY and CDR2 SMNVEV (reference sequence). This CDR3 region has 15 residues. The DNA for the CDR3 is TGTGCCAGCAGTCCTACTAGCGGGAGGGTAAATGAGCAGTTCTTC. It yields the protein CASSPTSGRVNEQFF.

The CDR3 region is CASSLHGLEDQPQHF. As DNA, the CDR3 is TGTGCCAGCAGCTTACATGGACTGGAGGATCAGCCCCAGCATTTT. This chain joins TRBV9 and TRBJ1-5; no firm D call. Germline lookup yields CDR1 SGDLS and CDR2 YYNGEE. The CDR3 has 15 residues. V dropped 4 bases and J dropped 5 bases, with 16 bases sitting between them. Complete variable domain (other parts from reference TRBV9 and TRBJ1-5): DSGVTQTPKHLITATGQRVTLRCSPRSGDLSVYWYQQSLDQGLQFLIQYYNGEERAKGNILERFSAQQFPDLHSELNLSSLELGDSALYFCASSLHGLEDQPQHFGDGTRLSIL.

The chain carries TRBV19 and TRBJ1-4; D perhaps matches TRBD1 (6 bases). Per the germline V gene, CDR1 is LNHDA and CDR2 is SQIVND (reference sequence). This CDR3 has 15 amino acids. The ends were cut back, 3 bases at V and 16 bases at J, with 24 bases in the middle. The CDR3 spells CASSMSFGGAWIAFF. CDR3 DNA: TGTGCCAGTAGTATGAGTTTTGGGGGGGCCTGGATCGCGTTTTTT. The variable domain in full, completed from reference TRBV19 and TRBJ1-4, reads DGGITQSPKYLFRKEGQNVTLSCEQNLNHDAMYWYRQDPGQGLRLIYYSQIVNDFQKGDIAEGYSVSREKKESFPLTVTSAQKNPTAFYLCASSMSFGGAWIAFFGSGTQLSVL.

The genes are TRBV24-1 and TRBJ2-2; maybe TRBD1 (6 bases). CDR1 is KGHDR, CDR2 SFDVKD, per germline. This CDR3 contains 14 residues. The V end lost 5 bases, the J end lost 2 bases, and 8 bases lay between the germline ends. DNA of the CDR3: TGTGCCACCAGTGCCAGGGGCAACACCGGGGAGCTGTTTTTT. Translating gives CATSARGNTGELFF.

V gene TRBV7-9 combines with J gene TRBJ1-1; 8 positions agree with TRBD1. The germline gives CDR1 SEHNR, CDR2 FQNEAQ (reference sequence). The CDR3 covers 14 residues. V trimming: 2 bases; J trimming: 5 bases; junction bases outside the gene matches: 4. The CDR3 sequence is CASSLQGARTEAFF. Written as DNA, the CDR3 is TGTGCCAGCAGCTTACAGGGGGCGCGAACTGAAGCTTTCTTT.

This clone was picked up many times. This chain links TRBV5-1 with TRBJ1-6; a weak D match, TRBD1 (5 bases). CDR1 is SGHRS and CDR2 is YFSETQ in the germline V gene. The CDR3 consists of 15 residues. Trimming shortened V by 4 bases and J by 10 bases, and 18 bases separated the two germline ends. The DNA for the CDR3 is TGCGCCAGCAGCCTAACCCTCCAGGGAAGCTCACCCCTCCACTTT. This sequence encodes CASSLTLQGSSPLHF.

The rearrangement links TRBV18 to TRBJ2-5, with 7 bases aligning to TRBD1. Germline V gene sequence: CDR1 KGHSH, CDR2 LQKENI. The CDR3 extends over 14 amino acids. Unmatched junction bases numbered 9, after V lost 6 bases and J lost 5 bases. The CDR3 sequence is CASSLNRGEETQYF. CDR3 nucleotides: TGTGCCAGCTCCCTCAACAGGGGAGAGGAGACCCAGTACTTC. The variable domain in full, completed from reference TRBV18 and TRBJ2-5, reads NAGVMQNPRHLVRRRGQEARLRCSPMKGHSHVYWYRQLPEEGLKFMVYLQKENIIDESGMPKERFSAEFPKEGPSILRIQQVVRGDSAAYFCASSLNRGEETQYFGPGTRLLVL.

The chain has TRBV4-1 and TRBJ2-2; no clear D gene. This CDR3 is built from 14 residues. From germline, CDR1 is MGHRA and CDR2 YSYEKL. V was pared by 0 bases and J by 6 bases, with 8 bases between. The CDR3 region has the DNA TGCGCCAGCAGCCAAGATGAGGTACCCGGGGAGCTGTTTTTT. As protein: CASSQDEVPGELFF.

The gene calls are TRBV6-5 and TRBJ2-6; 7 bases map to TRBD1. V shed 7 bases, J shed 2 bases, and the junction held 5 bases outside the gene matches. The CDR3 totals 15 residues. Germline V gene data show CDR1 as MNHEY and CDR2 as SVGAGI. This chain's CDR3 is CASNTGVAGANVLTF. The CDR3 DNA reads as TGTGCCAGCAATACAGGGGTAGCTGGGGCCAACGTCCTGACTTTC.

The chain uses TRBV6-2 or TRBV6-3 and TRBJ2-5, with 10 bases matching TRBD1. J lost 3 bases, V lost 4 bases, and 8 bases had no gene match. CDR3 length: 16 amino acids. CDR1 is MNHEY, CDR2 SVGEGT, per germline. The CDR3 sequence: CASSSLGQGFEETQYF. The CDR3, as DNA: TGTGCCAGCAGTTCTTTGGGACAGGGGTTCGAAGAGACCCAGTACTTC.

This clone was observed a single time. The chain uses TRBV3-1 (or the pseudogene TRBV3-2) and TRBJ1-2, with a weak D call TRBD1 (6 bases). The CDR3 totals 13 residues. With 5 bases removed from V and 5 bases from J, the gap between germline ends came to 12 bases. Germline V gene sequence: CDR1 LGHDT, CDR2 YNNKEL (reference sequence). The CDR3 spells CASSTQGRYGYTF. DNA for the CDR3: TGTGCCAGCAGCACACAGGGACGGTATGGCTACACCTTC.

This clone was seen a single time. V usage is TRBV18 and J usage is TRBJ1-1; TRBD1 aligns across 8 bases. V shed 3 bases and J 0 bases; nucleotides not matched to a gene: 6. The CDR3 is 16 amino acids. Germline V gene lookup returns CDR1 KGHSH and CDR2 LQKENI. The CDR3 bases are TGTGCCAGCTCACCGAGATCAGGGGGCATGAACACTGAAGCTTTCTTT. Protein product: CASSPRSGGMNTEAFF.